This TCR beta chain was identified during a study of CD8+ T cells in alopecia areata. There are 14 residues in the CDR3. Germline CDR1 is SGHVS and CDR2 is FNYEAQ. The V segment lost 3 bases and the J segment 2 bases; nucleotides outside the gene matches: 4. After isolation, RNA underwent reverse transcription to generate cDNA as the sequencing template. Measured with immunoSEQ multiplex PCR; TCRdb has only the in-frame clones, and not every one. Of 90,000 to 150,000 clones listed, roughly 68% are singletons. The chain carries TRBV7-6 and TRBJ2-7; 7 nucleotides agree with TRBD1. This TCR derives from a human donor in good health. The sample was CD4+ T cells sorted from blood. The CDR3 DNA reads as TGTGCCAGCAGCTTGCGACAGGGAGCCTACGAGCAGTACTTC. It is translated as CASSLRQGAYEQYF.